The clone carrying this TCR beta chain was counted once. The antigen remains undetermined. The source of the sample is a study of T cells in localized non-small cell lung cancer. Points from the study as a whole: Because sequencing included only one region (of the tumor), heterogeneity remains possible. Uninvolved adjacent lung showed peak T cell clonality, exceeding tumor. Adjacent lung had a median approximately 50 of the 100 largest tumor clones. A higher density of T cells in blood coincided with extended overall survival.

Trimming shortened V by 3 bases and J by 0 bases, and 20 bases separated the two germline ends. This CDR3 spans 18 amino acids. The germline CDR1 and CDR2 sequences are SGDLS and YYNGEE. Generated by immunoSEQ multiplex PCR, the TCRdb table keeps only in-frame clones and is missing some. The table lists about 46,000 clones, 80% to 85% of them singletons. Here the sequenced sample was peripheral blood mononuclear cells, taken before any cancer treatment. The chain has TRBV9 and TRBJ2-3; maybe TRBD1 (6 bases). This receptor was taken from a man aged 40 to 70 with stage III lung adenocarcinoma. The CDR3 nucleotides are TGTGCCAGCAGCGCAGCCCCAGGGGCGGTGTATAGCACAGATACGCAGTATTTT. It is translated as CASSAAPGAVYSTDTQYF.